These 9 T cell receptor beta chains came from one sample sequenced in a study of shared clonotypes between healthy human individuals. Sequencing was performed with immunoSEQ multiplex PCR; in TCRdb, only in-frame clones are kept and a portion is missing. The sample contains around 700,000 clones, less than 80% of which appear only once. The sequenced sample consisted of memory CD4+ T cells sorted from blood. Regarding subset: CD45RA-negative fraction. These receptors originate from a woman younger than 45 in good health.

This clone was seen at least ten times. V usage is TRBV15 and J usage is TRBJ1-1; tentatively, D is TRBD1 (6 bases). The germline gives CDR1 LNHNV, CDR2 YYDKDF (reference sequence). V dropped 3 bases and J dropped 1 base, with 15 bases sitting between them. The CDR3 totals 16 residues. CDR3 residues: CATSSARGLANTEAFF. In DNA, the CDR3 is TGTGCCACCAGCAGTGCCCGGGGGCTAGCGAACACTGAAGCTTTCTTT.

V is TRBV5-1 and J is TRBJ2-5; maybe TRBD2 (7 bases). The CDR3 has 14 amino acids. Germline V gives CDR1 SGHRS, CDR2 YFSETQ. V was trimmed by 0 bases and J by 6 bases, leaving 12 bases between them. The CDR3 coding sequence is TGCGCCAGCAGCTTGGATGGCGGGGGCAAGACCCAGTACTTC. Translating gives CASSLDGGGKTQYF.

The chain uses TRBV9 and TRBJ1-2; TRBD1 matches at 8 bases. With V trimmed by 0 bases and J by 4 bases, 5 bases remained unmatched. The CDR3 is 15 residues long. Germline CDR1 is SGDLS and CDR2 is YYNGEE. The DNA of the CDR3 is TGTGCCAGCAGCGTAGGTACAGGGGGGTCCTATGGCTACACCTTC. Protein sequence: CASSVGTGGSYGYTF.

The V call is TRBV28, the J call TRBJ2-6; the D is unclear. This CDR3 is built from 14 residues. Germline CDR1 MDHEN, CDR2 SYDVKM. V dropped 6 bases and J dropped 2 bases, with 8 bases sitting between them. The CDR3 sequence: CASRLDPGANVLTF. CDR3 nucleotides: TGTGCCAGCAGGCTAGACCCTGGGGCCAACGTCCTGACTTTC.

The J gene is TRBJ1-1, the V gene TRBV6-6; D is unclear. The CDR3 spans 12 residues. CDR1 is MNHNY, CDR2 SVGAGI, per germline (reference sequence). The V end was cut by 7 bases, the J end by 4 bases, with 10 bases between. The CDR3 DNA reads as TGTGCCAGCAAGGGCAGCGGCACTGAAGCTTTCTTT. The encoded protein is CASKGSGTEAFF.

This chain links TRBV28 with TRBJ2-3; D ambiguous. V was cut by 2 bases and J by 9 bases, with 15 bases left in between. This CDR3 is 14 amino acids long. Germline loops: CDR1 MDHEN, CDR2 SYDVKM. CDR3 residues: CASSLPPRSDTQYF. The CDR3 DNA is TGTGCCAGCAGTTTACCGCCGAGGTCTGACACGCAGTATTTT.

This chain uses TRBV18 with TRBJ1-5, with 7 bases lining up with TRBD1. Trimming removed 4 bases from V and 5 bases from J; junction bases left unmatched: 14. Germline lookup yields CDR1 KGHSH and CDR2 LQKENI. The CDR3 is 17 residues long. CDR3 nucleotide sequence: TGTGCCAGCTCACAACAGGGGAATTCCCTCGGGGATCAGCCCCAGCATTTT. Translated: CASSQQGNSLGDQPQHF.

V gene TRBV21-1 combines with J gene TRBJ2-5; the tabulated D call, TRBD2, remains unverified against the DNA. TRBV21-1 is given as a pseudogene. The CDR3 is made up of 15 amino acids. This CDR3 reads CASSFGTSGIKTQYF. The CDR3 DNA follows: TGTGCCAGCAGCTTCGGGACTAGCGGGATAAAGACCCAGTACTTC.

The rearrangement uses TRBV19 and TRBJ2-5, with no clear D. The germline gives CDR1 LNHDA, CDR2 SQIVND (reference sequence). The V end was cut by 3 bases, the J end by 5 bases, with 10 bases between. The CDR3 loop spans 13 amino acids. The CDR3 spells CASSINVGETQYF. The CDR3 DNA reads as TGTGCCAGTAGTATTAATGTAGGGGAGACCCAGTACTTC.